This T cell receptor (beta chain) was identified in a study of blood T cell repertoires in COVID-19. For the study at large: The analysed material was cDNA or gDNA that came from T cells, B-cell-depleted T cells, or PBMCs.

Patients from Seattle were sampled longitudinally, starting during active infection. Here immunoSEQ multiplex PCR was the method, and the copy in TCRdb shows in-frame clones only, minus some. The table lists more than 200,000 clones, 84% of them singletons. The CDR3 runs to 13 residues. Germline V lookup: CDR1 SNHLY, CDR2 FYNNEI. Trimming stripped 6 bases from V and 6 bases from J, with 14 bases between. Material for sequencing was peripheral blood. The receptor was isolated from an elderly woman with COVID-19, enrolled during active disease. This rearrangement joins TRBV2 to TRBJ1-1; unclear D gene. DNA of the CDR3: TGTGCCAGCAGCCCAGTCCCCTTCGCTGAAGCTTTCTTT. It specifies CASSPVPFAEAFF. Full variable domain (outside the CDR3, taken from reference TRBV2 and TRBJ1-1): EPEVTQTPSHQVTQMGQEVILRCVPISNHLYFYWYRQILGQKVEFLVSFYNNEISEKSEIFDDQFSVERPDGSNFTLKIRSTKLEDSAMYFCASSPVPFAEAFFGQGTRLTVV.